The 8 T cell receptor beta chains below were found in one sample sequenced in a study of T cells in women clearing cervical HPV infection. Some clones are missing from TCRdb's copy, which holds only in-frame ones; the method was immunoSEQ multiplex PCR. Seen in this sample are around 29,000 clones; the ten most common clones hold 2.5% to 3%. The specimen was blood buffy coat. The receptors stem from a woman aged 18-69 years with a cervical HPV16 infection that either progressed to CIN3+ or cleared (not recorded which).

This clone is called medium-sized (0.01 to 0.1%) based on its frequency. With the read ending 3 residues before the CDR3 end, the germline J gene is used to fill in that end. The chain uses TRBV29-1 and TRBJ1-2; no firm D call. CDR1 is SQVTM and CDR2 is ANQGSEA in the germline V gene. The V end lost 4 bases, the J end lost 7 bases, and 13 bases lay between the germline ends. This CDR3 is built from 12 residues. This CDR3 is CSVGSLGRGYTF. Partial CDR3 DNA: TGCAGCGTTGGGTCCCTAGGTCGTGGC.

CDR3 region: CASSPGLNYYEQYF. CDR3 bases read: TGCGCCAGCAGTCCGGGACTTAACTACTACGAG. The chain employs TRBV4-1 and TRBJ2-7; D perhaps matches TRBD2 (6 bases). The observed sequence ends 3 residues before the CDR3 terminus, with the missing tail filled in from the germline J gene. V gave up 6 bases and J gave up 3 bases, with 15 bases separating them. The CDR3 contains 14 residues. The germline CDR1 and CDR2 sequences are MGHRA and YSYEKL.

A remark on this clone: The CDR3 end lies 3 residues beyond the end of the read and is filled in from the germline J gene. The gene calls are TRBV10-3 and TRBJ1-2; 9 bases are shared with TRBD1. The CDR3 has 17 residues. V gave up 6 bases and J gave up 7 bases; unmatched junction bases: 18. Per germline, CDR1 ENHRY and CDR2 SYGVKD. CDR3: CAISDPHRSDRGGGYTF. Partial CDR3 DNA: TGTGCCATCAGCGATCCCCATCGCTCGGACAGGGGCGGTGGC.

In the case of this clone: The read finishes 3 residues shy of the CDR3 end, and the germline J gene is used to complete it. This chain uses TRBV4-2 with TRBJ2-5, with TRBD2 identical over 13 bases. The junction had 6 bases not matched to a gene; V was cut back by 1 base and J by 4 bases. This CDR3 is built from 17 residues. CDR1 is LGHNA, CDR2 YNFKEQ, per germline. The CDR3 reads CASSQGLAGGYGETQYF. The part of the CDR3 DNA that was read is TGTGCCAGCAGCCAAGGACTAGCGGGGGGCTACGGAGAGACC.

Regarding this clone: The CDR3 end lies 3 residues beyond the end of the read and is filled in from the germline J gene. V usage is TRBV30 and J usage is TRBJ2-7, with TRBD1 as a possible D gene (6 bases). The CDR3 has 13 amino acids. Trimming removed 1 base at V and 6 bases at J, with 13 bases between. Per germline, CDR1 GTSNPN and CDR2 SVGIG (reference sequence). The CDR3 protein is CAWSGQGIGEQYF. The sequenced part of the CDR3 DNA is TGTGCCTGGAGTGGGCAGGGGATCGGCGAG. The full variable domain, completed using reference TRBV30 and TRBJ2-7, is SQTIHQWPATLVQPVGSPLSLECTVEGTSNPNLYWYRQAAGRGLQLLFYSVGIGQISSEVPQNLSASRPQDRQFILSSKKLLLSDSGFYLCAWSGQGIGEQYFGPGTRLTVT.

A word on this clone: Sequencing ends 3 residues short of the CDR3 end; the germline J gene provides the rest. The rearrangement uses TRBV11-2 and TRBJ2-2; D call uncertain. Trimming stripped 8 bases from V and 6 bases from J, with 7 bases between. CDR1 is SGHAT, CDR2 FQNNGV, per germline. This CDR3 is 11 amino acids long. The sequenced CDR3 bases are TGTGCCAGCGGGCGTCCCGGGGAG. Protein sequence: CASGRPGE. The whole CDR3 sequence reads CASGRPGELFF.

The CDR3 region is CASSRTVAPLHF. The CDR3 DNA, read in part, is TGTGCCAGCAGTCGAACAGTAGCACCC. The gene calls are TRBV7-8 and TRBJ1-6; D is unclear. The read terminates 3 residues ahead of where the CDR3 ends, so the germline J gene completes it. CDR3 length: 12 amino acids. Germline CDR1 reads SGHVS; CDR2 reads FQNEAQ. Trimming shortened V by 6 bases and J by 11 bases, and 11 bases separated the two germline ends.

Of note for this clone: Read sequence stops 3 residues before the CDR3 end, and the germline J gene provides the missing end. This chain uses TRBV6-1 with TRBJ2-2, with D perhaps matching TRBD2 (5 bases). The CDR3 contains 13 residues. The germline V gene encodes CDR1 MNHNS and CDR2 SASEGT. With 4 bases removed from V and 5 bases from J, the gap between germline ends came to 8 bases. CDR3 in amino acids: CASSAGVTGELFF. The DNA read from the CDR3 is TGTGCCAGCAGTGCCGGGGTTACCGGGGAG.